Following are 13 T cell receptor beta chains from one sample sequenced in a study of T cells in tuberculosis. Only in-frame clones appear in the TCRdb table, and some are missing; sequencing was by immunoSEQ multiplex PCR. The repertoire has roughly 92,000 clones, just over 90% of them found once; the top ten carry 1.5% to 2%. Cells were sorted from thawed PBMC rested overnight and stained with GMM-loaded CD1B tetramer, viability dye and anti-CD3. CD1B tetramers were loaded with Rhodococcus equi-derived C32 glucose monomycolate. The sequencing sample was made of CD1b-GMM tetramer-negative cells sorted from PBMCs. These receptor sequences come from an adult woman with latent tuberculosis.

The chain recombines TRBV5-1 with TRBJ2-2; 10 nucleotides agree with TRBD1. The CDR3 consists of 16 residues. CDR1 is SGHRS and CDR2 is YFSETQ in the germline V gene. V gave up 0 bases and J gave up 6 bases; unmatched junction bases: 5. The CDR3 bases are TGCGCCAGCAGCTTGGTTGGACAGGGGGTATCCGGGGAGCTGTTTTTT. Translation gives CASSLVGQGVSGELFF. Variable domain in full (rest from reference TRBV5-1 and TRBJ2-2): KAGVTQTPRYLIKTRGQQVTLSCSPISGHRSVSWYQQTPGQGLQFLFEYFSETQRNKGNFPGRFSGRQFSNSRSEMNVSTLELGDSALYLCASSLVGQGVSGELFFGEGSRLTVL.

The V and J genes are TRBV7-2 and TRBJ2-1; 14 bases match TRBD2. Germline-derived CDR1 and CDR2 are SGHTA and FQGNSA. After removal of 1 base from V and 7 bases from J, the junction contained 6 bases not matched to a gene. The CDR3 sequence is 17 residues long. CDR3 sequence reads: CASSLGERLAGGNEQFF. The CDR3 region has the DNA TGTGCCAGCAGCTTAGGAGAAAGACTAGCGGGGGGGAATGAGCAGTTCTTC.

The chain's CDR3 is CASSLSGGTLSYGYTF. The CDR3 DNA reads as TGTGCCAGCAGTTTATCAGGGGGCACACTATCCTATGGCTACACCTTC. This chain uses TRBV27 with TRBJ1-2, with 7 bases lining up with TRBD1. This CDR3 spans 16 amino acids. Germline CDR1 is MNHEY and CDR2 is SMNVEV (reference sequence). V lost 0 bases to trimming and J lost 4 bases; unmatched junction nucleotides: 8.

CDR3 DNA: TGTGCCAGCAGTTTAGGACAGGGGGGTGAAAAACTGTTTTTT. Its translation: CASSLGQGGEKLFF. This sequence joins TRBV2 and TRBJ1-4; 10 bases line up with TRBD1. J was trimmed by 7 bases and V by 5 bases; bases with no gene match: 4. This CDR3 has 14 residues. CDR1 is SNHLY and CDR2 is FYNNEI in the germline V gene.

This chain links TRBV12-5 with TRBJ2-5; no definite D call. This CDR3 spans 12 amino acids. CDR1 LGHNT and CDR2 FRNRAP come from the germline V gene. Trimming took 2 bases from V and 5 from J, leaving 6 bases between them. CDR3 sequence: CASGLTLETQYF. The CDR3 DNA reads as TGTGCTAGTGGTTTGACTTTGGAGACCCAGTACTTC.

The rearrangement links TRBV2 to TRBJ2-1; TRBD1 is a possible D gene (5 bases). The CDR3 length is 14 residues. Germline loops: CDR1 SNHLY, CDR2 FYNNEI. V lost 5 bases, J lost 6 bases, and 14 bases lay in between. The CDR3 DNA reads TGTGCCAGCAGTCAGGGTAGGGGTCTCAATGAGCAGTTCTTC. Protein: CASSQGRGLNEQFF. The variable domain in full, completed from reference TRBV2 and TRBJ2-1, reads EPEVTQTPSHQVTQMGQEVILRCVPISNHLYFYWYRQILGQKVEFLVSFYNNEISEKSEIFDDQFSVERPDGSNFTLKIRSTKLEDSAMYFCASSQGRGLNEQFFGPGTRLTVL.

The chain employs TRBV19 and TRBJ2-3; D is unclear. Trimming stripped 6 bases from V and 2 bases from J, with 12 bases between. This CDR3 region has 14 residues. CDR1 and CDR2 from the germline V gene are LNHDA and SQIVND (reference sequence). CDR3 loop: CASRPGLHTDTQYF. The CDR3 DNA reads TGTGCCAGTAGACCCGGGTTACACACAGATACGCAGTATTTT.

The chain has TRBV6-1 and TRBJ2-7; D is unclear. Between the trimmed V and J ends, which lost 2 bases and 6 bases, there was a span of 8 bases. Per germline, CDR1 MNHNS and CDR2 SASEGT. This CDR3 region has 12 residues. CDR3 amino acids: CASSERRSEQYV. The CDR3 nucleotides are TGTGCCAGCAGTGAAAGGCGGAGCGAGCAGTACGTC.

The chain is built from TRBV7-2 and TRBJ2-7, with TRBD1 matching over 8 bases. The germline V gene encodes CDR1 SGHTA and CDR2 FQGNSA. CDR3 size: 14 residues. V dropped 4 bases and J dropped 5; count of bases not matched to a gene: 7. The CDR3 DNA sequence: TGTGCCAGCAGCTCTTGGACAGGGAGTCACGAGCAGTACGTC. It codes for CASSSWTGSHEQYV.

The chain recombines TRBV6-1 with TRBJ1-6, with D perhaps matching TRBD1 (5 bases). The CDR3 runs 14 residues. Germline CDR1 MNHNS, CDR2 SASEGT. The V end was cut by 6 bases, the J end by 9 bases, with 15 bases between. The CDR3 here is CASSLRREGSPLHF. CDR3 in DNA: TGTGCCAGCAGCCTCCGCAGGGAGGGTTCACCCCTCCACTTT.

This clone was seen only once. The chain recombines TRBV11-2 with TRBJ2-5; 9 bases fit TRBD2. The CDR3 runs to 16 residues. Per germline, CDR1 SGHAT and CDR2 FQNNGV. J lost 7 bases, V lost 5 bases, and 14 bases had no gene match. The CDR3 region is CASSLSGGVGERTQYF. In DNA form, the CDR3 reads TGTGCCAGCAGCCTTAGCGGGGGTGTAGGGGAGAGGACCCAGTACTTC.

This clone was picked up a small number of times. The J gene is TRBJ1-3, the V gene TRBV5-1; D remains ambiguous. The CDR3 covers 14 residues. V was clipped by 3 bases and J by 2 bases, with 9 bases between them. Germline CDR1 and CDR2: SGHRS and YFSETQ. CDR3: CASSSPETGNTIYF. The CDR3 bases are TGCGCCAGCAGCTCCCCGGAGACTGGAAACACCATATATTTT.

The chain employs TRBV13 and TRBJ1-1; D gene unclear. CDR3 length: 12 residues. Trimming stripped 1 base from V and 3 bases from J, with 3 bases between. CDR1 is PRHDT, CDR2 FYEKMQ, per germline (reference sequence). The CDR3 is CASSLADTEAFF. The CDR3 DNA follows: TGTGCCAGCAGCTTAGCGGACACTGAAGCTTTCTTT.